These T cell receptor beta chains were read from a single sample in a study of neurological immune-mediated disorders. Each CDR3 protein gets one entry after TCRdb re-called the 5' RACE reads with MiXCR. The sample carries about 120,000 distinct CDR3 sequences, roughly 3.2% recorded once. Sequences were obtained from PBMCs. Source of these receptors: a woman aged 25-40 years with multiple sclerosis. Both conserved end residues are part of each CDR3. Fields, in order: V gene, clone size, J gene, D gene, CDR3 protein, CDR3 DNA. D genes are given only for firm matches. Size is stated for part of the rows, as once, few or many counts, or as a class when the clone is expanded.

V gene: TRBV20-1; clone size: few; J gene: TRBJ2-5; D gene: TRBD1; CDR3 protein: CSAKGQGQETQYF; CDR3 DNA: TGCAGTGCTAAAGGACAGGGACAAGAGACCCAGTACTTC
V gene: TRBV20-1; clone size: few; J gene: TRBJ1-1; D gene: NA; CDR3 protein: CSARDLGQGNTEAFF; CDR3 DNA: TGCAGTGCTAGAGATTTGGGGCAGGGAAACACTGAAGCTTTCTTT
V gene: TRBV25-1; clone size: many; J gene: TRBJ2-1; D gene: NA; CDR3 protein: CASSELGTLTYNEQFF; CDR3 DNA: TGTGCCAGCAGTGAATTGGGCACTCTAACCTACAATGAGCAGTTCTTC
V gene: TRBV19; clone size: many; J gene: TRBJ1-2; D gene: NA; CDR3 protein: CASSIQGRGRYGYTF; CDR3 DNA: TGTGCCAGTAGTATTCAGGGTCGAGGGCGCTATGGCTACACCTTC
V gene: TRBV29-1; clone size: many; J gene: TRBJ1-2; D gene: TRBD1; CDR3 protein: CSVGRTGEYGYTF; CDR3 DNA: TGCAGCGTTGGTCGGACAGGGGAGTATGGCTACACCTTC
V gene: TRBV27; clone size: NA; J gene: TRBJ1-2; D gene: TRBD1; CDR3 protein: CASKRGTGYGYTF; CDR3 DNA: TGTGCCAGCAAGAGAGGGACAGGCTATGGCTACACCTTC
V gene: TRBV20-1; clone size: many; J gene: TRBJ2-3; D gene: TRBD2; CDR3 protein: CSARALAGRSSTDTQYF; CDR3 DNA: TGCAGTGCTAGAGCGCTAGCGGGGAGGTCTAGCACAGATACGCAGTATTTT
V gene: TRBV20-1; clone size: many; J gene: TRBJ1-5; D gene: NA; CDR3 protein: CSAGQFNQPQHF; CDR3 DNA: TGCAGTGCAGGACAGTTCAATCAGCCCCAGCATTTT
V gene: TRBV5-1; clone size: many; J gene: TRBJ2-7; D gene: NA; CDR3 protein: CASSLIPSGIPYEQYF; CDR3 DNA: TGCGCCAGCAGCTTGATTCCAAGCGGAATCCCCTACGAGCAGTACTTC
V gene: TRBV27; clone size: many; J gene: TRBJ2-3; D gene: TRBD2; CDR3 protein: CASSLRGVATDTQYF; CDR3 DNA: TGTGCCAGCAGTTTACGGGGGGTGGCAACAGATACGCAGTATTTT
V gene: TRBV7-9; clone size: few; J gene: TRBJ1-1; D gene: TRBD1; CDR3 protein: CASSPGQGWAEAFF; CDR3 DNA: TGTGCCAGCAGCCCGGGACAGGGGTGGGCTGAAGCTTTCTTT
V gene: TRBV4-1; clone size: many; J gene: TRBJ1-2; D gene: NA; CDR3 protein: CASSQERGMGPNYGYTF; CDR3 DNA: TGCGCCAGCAGCCAAGAACGGGGAATGGGGCCGAACTATGGCTACACCTTC
V gene: TRBV11-2; clone size: many; J gene: TRBJ1-2; D gene: TRBD1; CDR3 protein: CASGLEGASYGYTF; CDR3 DNA: TGTGCCAGTGGCTTAGAGGGGGCAAGTTATGGCTACACCTTC
V gene: TRBV28; clone size: many; J gene: TRBJ2-3; D gene: TRBD2; CDR3 protein: CASSPVPRVGGSSDTQYF; CDR3 DNA: TGTGCCAGCAGCCCCGTCCCCCGGGTGGGCGGGAGCTCAGATACGCAGTATTTT
V gene: TRBV3-1; clone size: many; J gene: TRBJ2-2; D gene: TRBD2; CDR3 protein: CASQLAGANTGELFF; CDR3 DNA: TGTGCCAGCCAGCTAGCGGGAGCGAACACCGGGGAGCTGTTTTTT
V gene: TRBV9; clone size: many; J gene: TRBJ2-1; D gene: TRBD2; CDR3 protein: CASSVGSTSGGNEQFF; CDR3 DNA: TGTGCCAGCAGCGTAGGAAGTACCAGCGGGGGGAATGAGCAGTTCTTC
V gene: TRBV6-2/TRBV6-3; clone size: many; J gene: TRBJ2-1; D gene: NA; CDR3 protein: CASSSRGGRTYNEQFF; CDR3 DNA: TGTGCCAGCTCATCCCGGGGCGGCCGAACCTACAATGAGCAGTTCTTC
V gene: TRBV27; clone size: many; J gene: TRBJ1-6; D gene: NA; CDR3 protein: CASKVTGGNSPLHF; CDR3 DNA: TGTGCCAGCAAGGTTACGGGCGGAAATTCACCCCTCCACTTT
V gene: TRBV6-6; clone size: many; J gene: TRBJ2-7; D gene: NA; CDR3 protein: CASSPRGVPYEQYF; CDR3 DNA: TGTGCCAGCAGCCCCCGGGGCGTCCCCTACGAGCAGTACTTC
V gene: TRBV4-3; clone size: few; J gene: TRBJ1-4; D gene: TRBD1; CDR3 protein: CASSHGTGNEKLFF; CDR3 DNA: TGCGCCAGCAGTCACGGGACAGGGAATGAAAAACTGTTTTTT
V gene: TRBV7-9; clone size: many; J gene: TRBJ2-5; D gene: NA; CDR3 protein: CASSSGVMGETQYF; CDR3 DNA: TGTGCCAGCAGTTCCGGAGTAATGGGGGAGACCCAGTACTTC
V gene: TRBV5-1; clone size: many; J gene: TRBJ2-7; D gene: TRBD1; CDR3 protein: CASSLVLDRDAYEQYF; CDR3 DNA: TGCGCCAGCAGCTTGGTTTTGGACAGGGATGCCTACGAGCAGTACTTC
V gene: TRBV5-1; clone size: many; J gene: TRBJ2-1; D gene: NA; CDR3 protein: CASSLSGNRASYNEQFF; CDR3 DNA: TGCGCCAGCAGCTTATCAGGGAACAGGGCGTCCTACAATGAGCAGTTCTTC
V gene: TRBV5-1; clone size: many; J gene: TRBJ2-1; D gene: NA; CDR3 protein: CASSFVPSAYNEQFF; CDR3 DNA: TGCGCCAGCAGCTTCGTGCCTAGCGCTTACAATGAGCAGTTCTTC
V gene: TRBV6-2/TRBV6-3; clone size: many; J gene: TRBJ2-7; D gene: NA; CDR3 protein: CASSYQVGEQYF; CDR3 DNA: TGTGCCAGCAGTTACCAGGTGGGCGAGCAGTACTTC
V gene: TRBV5-6; clone size: many; J gene: TRBJ2-5; D gene: NA; CDR3 protein: CASSQGAGGKTQYF; CDR3 DNA: TGTGCCAGCAGCCAAGGGGCAGGTGGAAAGACCCAGTACTTC
V gene: TRBV29-1; clone size: many; J gene: TRBJ1-1; D gene: TRBD1; CDR3 protein: CSVLGGLGTEAFF; CDR3 DNA: TGCAGCGTCCTAGGGGGCCTCGGCACTGAAGCTTTCTTT
V gene: TRBV12-3/TRBV12-4; clone size: NA; J gene: TRBJ1-2; D gene: NA; CDR3 protein: CASSLDRAGYGYTF; CDR3 DNA: TGTGCCAGCAGTTTAGACAGGGCGGGGTATGGCTACACCTTC